This is a list of T cell receptor beta chains from one sample in a study of human thymus T cells. Repertoires were generated with immunoSEQ multiplex PCR, while TCRdb's copy carries only in-frame clones and drops some. This sample has around 70,000 clones, with 95% found just once. The specimen was thymus tissue. These receptor sequences come from a girl less than two years old with a congenital heart defect but otherwise immunologically healthy. Each CDR3 is given with its conserved first and last residue. A D gene is named only where the DNA matches it firmly. Size is stated for part of the rows, as once, few or many counts, or as a class when the clone is expanded.

V gene	D gene	J gene	clone size	CDR3 DNA	CDR3 protein
TRBV6-1	-	TRBJ1-5	-	TGTGCCAGCAGTGAAGCCAGCAATCAGCCCCAGCATTTT	CASSEASNQPQHF
TRBV2	-	TRBJ1-2	once	TGTGCCAGCAGTGAACCCAAGCACAGGAGCTATGGCTACACCTTC	CASSEPKHRSYGYTF
TRBV4-3	TRBD2	TRBJ2-2	-	TGCGCCAGCAGCCAAGATTGCGCTAGCGGGAGAACCGGGGAGCTGTTTTTT	CASSQDCASGRTGELFF
TRBV5-1	-	TRBJ1-2	-	TGCGCCAGCAGCGCGGCTGTCGGAGTCTACACCTTC	CASSAAVGVYTF
TRBV4-1	TRBD2	TRBJ2-7	-	TGCGCCAGCGCCGAGAATGGAGGGAGGGCCTACGAGCAGTACTTC	CASAENGGRAYEQYF
TRBV27	-	TRBJ1-1	-	TGTGCCAGCTCAATACGGGGGGCGGGGAGGGCTTTCTTT	CASSIRGAGRAFF
TRBV28	-	TRBJ1-2	-	TGTGCCAGCAGTCCGCAGGGAGGACTCTATGGCTACACCTTC	CASSPQGGLYGYTF
TRBV2	-	TRBJ2-2	-	TGTGCCAGCAGTGAGACGCGGTCTGAACTGTTTTTT	CASSETRSELFF
TRBV10-1	TRBD2	TRBJ2-3	-	TGCGCCAGCAGTGAGGCGACTAGCGGGAATTCCACAGATACGCAGTATTTT	CASSEATSGNSTDTQYF
TRBV28	-	TRBJ2-2	-	TGTGCCAGCAGCCTCCGGGCTATACACCGGGAGCTGTTTTTT	CASSLRAIHRELFF